These T cell receptor beta chains were read from a single sample in a study of cytomegalovirus exposure and HLA in healthy donors. This table comes from immunoSEQ multiplex PCR, and its TCRdb copy is limited to in-frame clones, with some not included. The table has under 130,000 clones, more than 60% seen once. The sequencing input was PBMCs. The receptors here all came from a woman aged 35 to 49 in good health and CMV-seropositive. CDR3s include the opening cysteine and the closing phenylalanine or tryptophan. The order of the fields is clone size, D gene, J gene, V gene, CDR3 protein, CDR3 DNA. A D gene is named only where the DNA matches it firmly. Rows give clone size only sometimes, using once, few, many, or a class for an expanded clone.

size: -
D: -
J: TRBJ2-7
V: TRBV27
CDR3: CASRGGYEQYF
DNA: TGTGCCAGCAGGGGGGGATACGAGCAGTACTTC

size: -
D: TRBD2
J: TRBJ2-1
V: TRBV29-1
CDR3: CSVSGRALNEQFF
DNA: TGCAGCGTCAGTGGGAGGGCGTTGAATGAGCAGTTCTTC

size: -
D: -
J: TRBJ1-2
V: TRBV14
CDR3: CASSPQTGRRGKRNYGYTF
DNA: TGTGCCAGCAGCCCCCAAACAGGTCGTCGGGGGAAGCGGAACTATGGCTACACCTTC

size: -
D: -
J: TRBJ1-2
V: TRBV5-4
CDR3: CASSPSGSNLYGYTF
DNA: TGTGCCAGCAGCCCCTCAGGCAGCAACCTCTATGGCTACACCTTC

size: -
D: TRBD1
J: TRBJ1-1
V: TRBV7-9
CDR3: CASSPRGGQANTEAFF
DNA: TGTGCCAGCAGCCCCAGAGGGGGACAGGCGAACACTGAAGCTTTCTTT

size: -
D: -
J: TRBJ1-3
V: TRBV5-4
CDR3: CASSPNRSSGNTIYF
DNA: TGTGCCAGCAGCCCGAATCGGAGCTCTGGAAACACCATATATTTT

size: -
D: -
J: TRBJ1-5
V: TRBV7-8
CDR3: CASSLGRPGGRASNQPQHF
DNA: TGTGCCAGCAGCTTAGGTCGCCCGGGCGGGAGGGCCAGCAATCAGCCCCAGCATTTT

size: -
D: -
J: TRBJ1-2
V: TRBV6-1
CDR3: CASSTVPNYGYTF
DNA: TGTGCCAGCAGTACAGTCCCCAACTATGGCTACACCTTC

size: -
D: TRBD2
J: TRBJ2-7
V: TRBV7-8
CDR3: CASSFRREGYEQYF
DNA: TGTGCCAGCAGCTTTAGGCGGGAGGGCTACGAGCAGTACTTC

size: -
D: -
J: TRBJ2-2
V: TRBV15
CDR3: CATSRYGSENTGELFF
DNA: TGTGCCACCAGCAGATATGGGAGCGAAAACACCGGGGAGCTGTTTTTT

size: once
D: TRBD1
J: TRBJ1-2
V: TRBV9
CDR3: CASSSTTGGSYYGYTF
DNA: TGTGCCAGCAGCTCCACGACAGGGGGAAGTTACTATGGCTACACCTTC

size: -
D: -
J: TRBJ2-1
V: TRBV11-3
CDR3: CASSRGPEQFF
DNA: TGTGCCAGCAGCCGCGGCCCTGAGCAGTTCTTC

size: -
D: -
J: TRBJ1-2
V: TRBV7-9
CDR3: CASSPYIAAGGRGYGYTF
DNA: TGTGCCAGCAGCCCTTATATTGCTGCGGGGGGAAGGGGCTATGGCTACACCTTC

size: -
D: TRBD1
J: TRBJ2-2
V: TRBV6-5
CDR3: CASSYGGQGAGELFF
DNA: TGTGCCAGCAGTTACGGGGGACAGGGGGCCGGGGAGCTGTTTTTT

size: -
D: TRBD2
J: TRBJ2-2
V: TRBV11-3
CDR3: CASSFRLAELYRDTGELFF
DNA: TGTGCCAGCAGCTTTAGACTAGCGGAGCTATACCGGGACACCGGGGAGCTGTTTTTT

size: -
D: -
J: TRBJ2-5
V: TRBV4-1
CDR3: CASSQQGGPSREQYF
DNA: TGCGCCAGCAGCCAACAGGGGGGCCCGTCTAGGGAGCAGTACTTC

size: -
D: TRBD2
J: TRBJ2-5
V: TRBV6-5
CDR3: CASSYLLAGQETQYF
DNA: TGTGCCAGCAGTTACCTTCTAGCGGGTCAAGAGACCCAGTACTTC

size: -
D: TRBD1
J: TRBJ2-7
V: TRBV10-1
CDR3: CASSRRTGAHEQYF
DNA: TGCGCCAGCAGCCGTCGGACAGGGGCACACGAGCAGTACTTC

size: -
D: TRBD2
J: TRBJ2-1
V: TRBV28
CDR3: CASRPRTSGTGWNEQFF
DNA: TGTGCCAGCAGACCACGGACTAGCGGGACCGGATGGAATGAGCAGTTCTTC

size: -
D: -
J: TRBJ1-5
V: TRBV15
CDR3: CATSRDLSTNQPQHF
DNA: TGTGCCACCAGCAGAGATCTGTCTACCAATCAGCCCCAGCATTTT

size: -
D: -
J: TRBJ2-2
V: TRBV6-5
CDR3: CASSLSYNGELFF
DNA: TGTGCCAGCAGTCTCAGTTATAACGGGGAGCTGTTTTTT

size: -
D: TRBD2
J: TRBJ2-3
V: TRBV15
CDR3: CATSRSPSGGDPDTQYF
DNA: TGTGCCACCAGCAGATCGCCTAGCGGGGGAGATCCAGATACGCAGTATTTT

size: -
D: TRBD2
J: TRBJ2-1
V: TRBV5-1
CDR3: CASSLEGGGGYNEQFF
DNA: TGCGCCAGCAGCTTGGAGGGCGGGGGGGGGTACAATGAGCAGTTCTTC

size: -
D: -
J: TRBJ1-3
V: TRBV6-1
CDR3: CASSPGRGPGNTIYF
DNA: TGTGCCAGCAGTCCCGGTCGCGGGCCGGGAAACACCATATATTTT

size: -
D: -
J: TRBJ1-6
V: TRBV5-1
CDR3: CASSFLGTNPAGNSPLHF
DNA: TGCGCCAGCAGCTTCCTCGGGACAAACCCTGCCGGTAATTCACCCCTCCACTTT

size: once
D: TRBD1
J: TRBJ2-7
V: TRBV18
CDR3: CASSPGTGTGRGQYF
DNA: TGTGCCAGCTCACCAGGGACAGGGACGGGACGTGGGCAGTACTTC

size: -
D: TRBD2
J: TRBJ2-7
V: TRBV11-2
CDR3: CASSYYSGSYEQYF
DNA: TGTGCCAGCAGTTATTATAGCGGGAGCTACGAGCAGTACTTC

size: -
D: TRBD2
J: TRBJ2-3
V: TRBV4-2
CDR3: CASSQALGLAGVDTQYF
DNA: TGTGCCAGCAGCCAAGCGCTCGGACTAGCGGGGGTAGATACGCAGTATTTT

size: -
D: -
J: TRBJ2-1
V: TRBV10-1
CDR3: CASSRGSEQFF
DNA: TGCGCCAGCAGTCGGGGATCTGAGCAGTTCTTC

size: -
D: TRBD2
J: TRBJ2-7
V: TRBV18
CDR3: CASSPKAGATYEQYF
DNA: TGTGCCAGCTCACCAAAGGCGGGAGCTACCTACGAGCAGTACTTC

size: once
D: -
J: TRBJ2-2
V: TRBV13
CDR3: CASSLGLQGDTGELFF
DNA: TGTGCCAGCAGCTTAGGCCTACAGGGTGACACCGGGGAGCTGTTTTTT

size: -
D: -
J: TRBJ2-1
V: TRBV5-4
CDR3: CASSSLEGSGDEQFF
DNA: TGTGCCAGCAGCTCCCTCGAGGGCTCGGGGGATGAGCAGTTCTTC

size: -
D: -
J: TRBJ2-3
V: TRBV10-2
CDR3: CASTPVQRGDTQYF
DNA: TGCGCCAGCACCCCGGTTCAACGAGGAGATACGCAGTATTTT

size: -
D: -
J: TRBJ2-4
V: TRBV2
CDR3: CASKAEADIQYF
DNA: TGTGCCAGCAAGGCAGAGGCGGACATTCAGTACTTC

size: few
D: TRBD1
J: TRBJ2-2
V: TRBV18
CDR3: CASSPLDRGQNTGELFF
DNA: TGTGCCAGCTCACCTCTCGACAGGGGACAAAACACCGGGGAGCTGTTTTTT

size: -
D: TRBD1
J: TRBJ1-1
V: TRBV18
CDR3: CASSDLDGDRRAFF
DNA: TGTGCCAGCTCAGACCTCGACGGGGACAGGAGGGCTTTCTTT

size: -
D: -
J: TRBJ1-1
V: TRBV19
CDR3: CASSMVTGRREAFF
DNA: TGTGCCAGTAGTATGGTTACAGGGCGGCGTGAAGCTTTCTTT

size: -
D: -
J: TRBJ1-2
V: TRBV19
CDR3: CASSSLGRNYGYTF
DNA: TGTGCCAGTAGTAGCTTGGGCAGAAACTATGGCTACACCTTC

size: -
D: TRBD2
J: TRBJ2-1
V: TRBV9
CDR3: CASSVTTGGAGEQFF
DNA: TGTGCCAGCAGCGTGACGACCGGGGGGGCGGGGGAGCAGTTCTTC

size: few
D: -
J: TRBJ2-1
V: TRBV12-5
CDR3: CASGLGVQVNEQFF
DNA: TGTGCTAGTGGTTTGGGAGTCCAGGTCAATGAGCAGTTCTTC

size: -
D: -
J: TRBJ2-2
V: TRBV4-1
CDR3: CASSQQGSNTGELFF
DNA: TGCGCCAGCAGCCAACAGGGATCGAACACCGGGGAGCTGTTTTTT

size: -
D: -
J: TRBJ1-1
V: TRBV11-2
CDR3: CASSSGRSEAFF
DNA: TGTGCCAGCAGCTCAGGAAGGTCTGAAGCTTTCTTT

size: few
D: TRBD1
J: TRBJ1-4
V: TRBV2
CDR3: CASDGNLQTGLNEKLFF
DNA: TGTGCCAGCGATGGAAACCTTCAGACAGGGTTAAATGAAAAACTGTTTTTT

size: -
D: TRBD1
J: TRBJ2-3
V: TRBV28
CDR3: CASSPFGTGGTDTQYF
DNA: TGTGCCAGCAGCCCATTCGGGACAGGGGGCACAGATACGCAGTATTTT

size: few
D: -
J: TRBJ1-1
V: TRBV7-2
CDR3: CASSLDPGSEAFF
DNA: TGTGCCAGCAGCTTAGATCCGGGGAGTGAAGCTTTCTTT

size: -
D: TRBD2
J: TRBJ2-5
V: TRBV9
CDR3: CASSPGVSSGQETQYF
DNA: TGTGCCAGCAGCCCTGGGGTTTCTAGCGGCCAAGAGACCCAGTACTTC